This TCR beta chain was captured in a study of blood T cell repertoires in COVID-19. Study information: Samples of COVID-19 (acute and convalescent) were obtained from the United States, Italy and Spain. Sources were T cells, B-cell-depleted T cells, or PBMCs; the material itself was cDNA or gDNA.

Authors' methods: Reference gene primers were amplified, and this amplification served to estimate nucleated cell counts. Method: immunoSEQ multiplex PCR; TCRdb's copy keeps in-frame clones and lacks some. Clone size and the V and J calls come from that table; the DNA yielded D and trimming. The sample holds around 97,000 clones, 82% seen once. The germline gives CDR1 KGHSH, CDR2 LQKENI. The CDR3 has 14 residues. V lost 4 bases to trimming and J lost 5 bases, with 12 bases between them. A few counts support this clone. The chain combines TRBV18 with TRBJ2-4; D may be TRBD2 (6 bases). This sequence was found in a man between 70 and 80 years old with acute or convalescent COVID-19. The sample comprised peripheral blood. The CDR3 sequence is CASSQGTRENIQYF. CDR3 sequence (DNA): TGTGCCAGCTCACAAGGGACTCGAGAAAACATTCAGTACTTC.